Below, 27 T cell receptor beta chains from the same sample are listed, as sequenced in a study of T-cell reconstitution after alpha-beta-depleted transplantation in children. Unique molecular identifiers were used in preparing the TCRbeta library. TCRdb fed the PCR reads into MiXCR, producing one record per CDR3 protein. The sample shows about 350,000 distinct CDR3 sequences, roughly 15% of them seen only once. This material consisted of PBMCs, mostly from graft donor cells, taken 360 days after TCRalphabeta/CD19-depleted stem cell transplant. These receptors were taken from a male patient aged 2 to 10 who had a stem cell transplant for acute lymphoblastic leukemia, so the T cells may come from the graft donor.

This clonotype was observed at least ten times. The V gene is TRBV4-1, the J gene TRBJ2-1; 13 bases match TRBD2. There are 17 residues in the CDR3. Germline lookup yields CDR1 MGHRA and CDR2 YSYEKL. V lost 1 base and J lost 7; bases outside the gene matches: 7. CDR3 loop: CASSQVDMGLAGNEQFF. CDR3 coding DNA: TGCGCCAGCAGCCAAGTAGATATGGGACTAGCGGGAAATGAGCAGTTCTTC.

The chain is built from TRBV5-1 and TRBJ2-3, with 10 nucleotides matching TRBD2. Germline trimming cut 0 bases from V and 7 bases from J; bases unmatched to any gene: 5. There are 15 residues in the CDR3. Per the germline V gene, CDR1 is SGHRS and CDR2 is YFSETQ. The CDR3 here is CASSLALAGRYTQYF. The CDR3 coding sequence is TGCGCCAGCAGCTTGGCACTAGCGGGGAGGTATACGCAGTATTTT.

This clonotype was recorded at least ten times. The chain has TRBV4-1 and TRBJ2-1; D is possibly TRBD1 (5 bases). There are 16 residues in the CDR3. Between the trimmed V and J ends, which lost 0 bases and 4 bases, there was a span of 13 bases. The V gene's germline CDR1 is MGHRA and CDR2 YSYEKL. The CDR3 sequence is CASSQDRVEFYNEQFF. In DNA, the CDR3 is TGCGCCAGCAGCCAAGACAGGGTAGAGTTTTACAATGAGCAGTTCTTC.

This CDR3 is CASSPVTSGNTGELFF. The CDR3 nucleotides are TGCGCCAGCAGCCCGGTGACTAGCGGCAACACCGGGGAGCTGTTTTTT. The gene calls are TRBV5-1 and TRBJ2-2; 9 bases agree with TRBD2. The germline V gene has CDR1 SGHRS and CDR2 YFSETQ. V shed 4 bases, J shed 2 bases, and the junction held 6 bases outside the gene matches. This CDR3 region has 16 residues. Full variable domain (outside the CDR3, taken from reference TRBV5-1 and TRBJ2-2): KAGVTQTPRYLIKTRGQQVTLSCSPISGHRSVSWYQQTPGQGLQFLFEYFSETQRNKGNFPGRFSGRQFSNSRSEMNVSTLELGDSALYLCASSPVTSGNTGELFFGEGSRLTVL.

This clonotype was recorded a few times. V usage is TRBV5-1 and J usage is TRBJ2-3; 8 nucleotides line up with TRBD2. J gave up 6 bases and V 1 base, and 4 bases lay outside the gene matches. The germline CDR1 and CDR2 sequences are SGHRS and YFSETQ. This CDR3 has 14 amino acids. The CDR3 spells CASSLRAGDDTQYF. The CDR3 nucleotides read TGCGCCAGCAGCTTGAGAGCGGGAGACGATACGCAGTATTTT.

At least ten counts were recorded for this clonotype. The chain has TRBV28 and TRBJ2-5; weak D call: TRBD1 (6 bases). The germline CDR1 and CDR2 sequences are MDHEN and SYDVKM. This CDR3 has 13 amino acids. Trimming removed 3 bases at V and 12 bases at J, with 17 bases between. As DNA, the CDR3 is TGTGCCAGCAGTTTCCGCGACAGGTCCACGGAGTACTTC. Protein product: CASSFRDRSTEYF.

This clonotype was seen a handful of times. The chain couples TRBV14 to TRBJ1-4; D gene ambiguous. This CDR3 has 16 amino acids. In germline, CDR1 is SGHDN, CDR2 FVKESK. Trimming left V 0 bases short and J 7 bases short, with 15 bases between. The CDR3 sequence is CASSQEIRPRGEKLFF. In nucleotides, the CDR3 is TGTGCCAGCAGCCAAGAAATTCGCCCCCGCGGTGAAAAACTGTTTTTT.

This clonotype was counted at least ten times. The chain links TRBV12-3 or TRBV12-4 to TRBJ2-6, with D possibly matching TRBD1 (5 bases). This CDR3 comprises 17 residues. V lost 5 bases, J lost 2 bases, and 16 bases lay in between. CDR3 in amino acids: CASSPLGRGAGANVLTF. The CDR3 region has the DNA TGTGCCAGCAGTCCTTTGGGTAGGGGCGCTGGGGCCAACGTCCTGACTTTC.

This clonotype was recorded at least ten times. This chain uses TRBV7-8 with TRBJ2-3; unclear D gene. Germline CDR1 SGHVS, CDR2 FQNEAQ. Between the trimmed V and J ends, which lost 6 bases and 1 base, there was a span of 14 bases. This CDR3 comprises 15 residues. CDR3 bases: TGTGCCAGCAGTTCTAGAGTATTCGGCACAGATACGCAGTATTTT. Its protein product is CASSSRVFGTDTQYF. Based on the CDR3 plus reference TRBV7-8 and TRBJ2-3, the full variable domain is GAGVSQSPRYKVAKRGQDVALRCDPISGHVSLFWYQQALGQGPEFLTYFQNEAQLDKSGLPSDRFFAERPEGSVSTLKIQRTQQEDSAVYLCASSSRVFGTDTQYFGPGTRLTVL.

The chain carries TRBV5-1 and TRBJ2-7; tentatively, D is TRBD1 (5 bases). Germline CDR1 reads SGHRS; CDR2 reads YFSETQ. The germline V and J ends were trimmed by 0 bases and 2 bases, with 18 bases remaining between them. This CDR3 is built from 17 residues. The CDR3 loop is CASSLGFGAGSPYEQYF. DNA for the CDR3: TGCGCCAGCAGCTTGGGGTTCGGTGCAGGGTCACCCTACGAGCAGTACTTC.

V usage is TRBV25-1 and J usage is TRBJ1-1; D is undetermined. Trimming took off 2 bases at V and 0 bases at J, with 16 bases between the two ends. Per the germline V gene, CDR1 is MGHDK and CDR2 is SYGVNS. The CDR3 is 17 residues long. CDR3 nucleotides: TGTGCCAGCAGTGAAGAGGGTGGCAGAATCATGAACACTGAAGCTTTCTTT. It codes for CASSEEGGRIMNTEAFF.

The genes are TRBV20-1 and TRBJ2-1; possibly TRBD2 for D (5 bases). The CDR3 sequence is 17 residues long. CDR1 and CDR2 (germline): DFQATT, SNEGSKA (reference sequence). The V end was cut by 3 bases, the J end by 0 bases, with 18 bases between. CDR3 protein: CSARRPLSRGSYNEQFF. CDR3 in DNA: TGCAGTGCTAGGAGACCACTCAGCCGGGGCTCCTACAATGAGCAGTTCTTC.

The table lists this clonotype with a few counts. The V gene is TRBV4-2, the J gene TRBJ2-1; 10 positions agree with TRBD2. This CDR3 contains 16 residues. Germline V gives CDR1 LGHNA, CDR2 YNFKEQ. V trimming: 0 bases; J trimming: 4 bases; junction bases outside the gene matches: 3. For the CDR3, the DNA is TGTGCCAGCAGCCAAGATTTACTAGCGGGGTACAATGAGCAGTTCTTC. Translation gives CASSQDLLAGYNEQFF.

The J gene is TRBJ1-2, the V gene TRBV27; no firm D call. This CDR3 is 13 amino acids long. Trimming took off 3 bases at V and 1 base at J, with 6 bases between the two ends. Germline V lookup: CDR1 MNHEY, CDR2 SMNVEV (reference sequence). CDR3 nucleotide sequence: TGTGCCAGCAGTTTCGGGCATAACTATGGCTACACCTTC. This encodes CASSFGHNYGYTF.

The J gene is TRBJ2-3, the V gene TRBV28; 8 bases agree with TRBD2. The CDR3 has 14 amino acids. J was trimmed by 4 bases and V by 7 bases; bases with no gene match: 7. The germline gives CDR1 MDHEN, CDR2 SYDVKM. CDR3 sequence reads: CASISGITSDTQYF. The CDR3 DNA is TGTGCCAGCATTAGCGGGATAACATCAGATACGCAGTATTTT.

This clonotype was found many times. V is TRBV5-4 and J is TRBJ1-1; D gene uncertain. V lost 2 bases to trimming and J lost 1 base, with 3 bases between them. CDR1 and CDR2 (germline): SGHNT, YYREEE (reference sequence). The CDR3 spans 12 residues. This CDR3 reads CASSLPNTEAFF. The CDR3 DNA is TGTGCCAGCAGCTTACCGAACACTGAAGCTTTCTTT.

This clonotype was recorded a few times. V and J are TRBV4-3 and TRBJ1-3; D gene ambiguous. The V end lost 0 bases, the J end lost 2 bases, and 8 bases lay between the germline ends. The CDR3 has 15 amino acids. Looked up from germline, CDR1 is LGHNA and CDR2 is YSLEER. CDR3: CASSQEGSPGNTIYF. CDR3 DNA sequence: TGCGCCAGCAGCCAAGAGGGGAGTCCTGGAAACACCATATATTTT.

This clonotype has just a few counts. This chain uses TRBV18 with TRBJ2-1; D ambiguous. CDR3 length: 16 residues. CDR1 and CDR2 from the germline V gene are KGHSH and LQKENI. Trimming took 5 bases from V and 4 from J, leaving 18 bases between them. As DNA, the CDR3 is TGTGCCAGCTCATCCTCCATTGGACGGTCATACAATGAGCAGTTCTTC. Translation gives CASSSSIGRSYNEQFF.

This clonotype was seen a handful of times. As DNA, the CDR3 is TGTGCCAGCAGCCTAAGTCGGGAGACTGAAGCTTTCTTT. Translation gives CASSLSRETEAFF. J is TRBJ1-1 and V is TRBV7-9, with D unresolved. The CDR3 contains 13 residues. Germline V gene sequence: CDR1 SEHNR, CDR2 FQNEAQ (reference sequence). The germline V and J ends were trimmed by 5 bases and 5 bases, with 12 bases remaining between them.

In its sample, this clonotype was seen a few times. CDR3 sequence (DNA): TGTGCCAGCAGCTTAGGTCTAGCCCCCTACGAGCAGTACTTC. Its protein is CASSLGLAPYEQYF. This sequence joins TRBV7-9 and TRBJ2-7, with a weak D call TRBD2 (5 bases). Germline V gene sequence: CDR1 SEHNR, CDR2 FQNEAQ (reference sequence). V was cut by 1 base and J by 2 bases, with 9 bases left in between. This CDR3 is 14 amino acids long.

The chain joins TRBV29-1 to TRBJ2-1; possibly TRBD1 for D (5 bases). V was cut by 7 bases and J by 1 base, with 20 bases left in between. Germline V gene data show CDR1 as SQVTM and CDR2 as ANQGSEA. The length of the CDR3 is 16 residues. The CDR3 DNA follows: TGCAGCGGGCGGCCGATTAGGGGTGGGTCCTACAATGAGCAGTTCTTC. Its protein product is CSGRPIRGGSYNEQFF.

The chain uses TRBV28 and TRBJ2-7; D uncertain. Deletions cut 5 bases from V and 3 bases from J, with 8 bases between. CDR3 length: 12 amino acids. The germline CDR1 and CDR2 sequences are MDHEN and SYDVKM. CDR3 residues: CASSKPFYEQYF. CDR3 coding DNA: TGTGCCAGCAGTAAGCCCTTCTACGAGCAGTACTTC.

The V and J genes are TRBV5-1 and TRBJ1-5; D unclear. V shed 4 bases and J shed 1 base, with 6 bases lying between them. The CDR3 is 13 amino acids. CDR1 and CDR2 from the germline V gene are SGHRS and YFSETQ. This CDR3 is CASSADSNQPQHF. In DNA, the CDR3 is TGCGCCAGCAGCGCCGACAGCAATCAGCCCCAGCATTTT.

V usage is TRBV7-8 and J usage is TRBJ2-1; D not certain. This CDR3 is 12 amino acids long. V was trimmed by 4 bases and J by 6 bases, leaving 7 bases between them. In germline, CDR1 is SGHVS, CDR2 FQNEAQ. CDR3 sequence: CASSSESNEQFF. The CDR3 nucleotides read TGTGCCAGCAGCTCGGAATCCAATGAGCAGTTCTTC.

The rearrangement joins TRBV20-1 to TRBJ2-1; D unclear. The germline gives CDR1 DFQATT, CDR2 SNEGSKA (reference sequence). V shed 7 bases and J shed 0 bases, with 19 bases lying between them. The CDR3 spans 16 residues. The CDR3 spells CSVLPLGSISYNEQFF. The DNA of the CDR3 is TGCAGTGTCCTGCCGCTGGGTTCCATCTCCTACAATGAGCAGTTCTTC.

The CDR3 region has the DNA TGTGCCAGCAGCCAAGCGAGACTAGCGGGAATTAATGAGCAGTTCTTC. Translating gives CASSQARLAGINEQFF. The gene calls are TRBV4-2 and TRBJ2-1, with 11 bases lining up with TRBD2. The V gene end was trimmed by 1 base and the J gene end by 7 bases; junction bases not matched to a gene: 6. The germline V gene encodes CDR1 LGHNA and CDR2 YNFKEQ. CDR3 size: 16 residues.

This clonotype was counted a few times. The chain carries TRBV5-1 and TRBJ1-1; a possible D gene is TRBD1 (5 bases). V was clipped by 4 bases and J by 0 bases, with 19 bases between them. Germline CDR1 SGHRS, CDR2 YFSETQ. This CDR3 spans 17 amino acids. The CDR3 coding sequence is TGCGCCAGCAGCCCCGACCTGGGGGGGAAAATGAACACTGAAGCTTTCTTT. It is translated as CASSPDLGGKMNTEAFF.